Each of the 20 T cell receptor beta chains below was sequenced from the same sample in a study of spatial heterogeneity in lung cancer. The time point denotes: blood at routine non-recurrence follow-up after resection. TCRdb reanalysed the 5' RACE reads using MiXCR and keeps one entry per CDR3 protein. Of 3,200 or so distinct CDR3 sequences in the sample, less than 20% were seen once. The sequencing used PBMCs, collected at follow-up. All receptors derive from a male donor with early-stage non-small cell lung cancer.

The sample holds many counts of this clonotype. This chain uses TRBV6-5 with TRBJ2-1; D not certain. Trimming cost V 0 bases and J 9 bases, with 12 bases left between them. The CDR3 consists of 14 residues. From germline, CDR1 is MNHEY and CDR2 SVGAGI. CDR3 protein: CASSYSGSWGEQFF. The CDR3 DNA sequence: TGTGCCAGCAGTTACTCCGGGTCCTGGGGTGAGCAGTTCTTC.

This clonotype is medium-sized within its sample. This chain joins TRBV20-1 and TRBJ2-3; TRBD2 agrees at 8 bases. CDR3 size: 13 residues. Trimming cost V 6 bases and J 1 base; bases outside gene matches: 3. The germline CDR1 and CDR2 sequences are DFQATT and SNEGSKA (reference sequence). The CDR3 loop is CSAPGGGTDTQYF. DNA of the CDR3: TGCAGTGCGCCGGGGGGGGGCACAGATACGCAGTATTTT.

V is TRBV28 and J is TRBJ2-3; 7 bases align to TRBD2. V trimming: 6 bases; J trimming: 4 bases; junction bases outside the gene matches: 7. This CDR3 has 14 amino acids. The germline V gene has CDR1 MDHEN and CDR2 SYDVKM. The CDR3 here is CASRGGGRPDTQYF. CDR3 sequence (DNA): TGTGCCAGCAGAGGCGGGGGTCGGCCAGATACGCAGTATTTT.

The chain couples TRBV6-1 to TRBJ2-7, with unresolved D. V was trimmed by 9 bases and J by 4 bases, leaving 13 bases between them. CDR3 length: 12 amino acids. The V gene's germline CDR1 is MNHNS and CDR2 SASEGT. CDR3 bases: TGTGCCAGTAGGGCCTACCCTTACGAGCAGTACGTC. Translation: CASRAYPYEQYV.

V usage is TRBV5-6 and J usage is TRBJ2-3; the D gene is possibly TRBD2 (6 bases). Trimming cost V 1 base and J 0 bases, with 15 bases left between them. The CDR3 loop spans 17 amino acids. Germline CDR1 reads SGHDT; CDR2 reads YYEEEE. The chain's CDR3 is CASSLFLASGSTDTQYF. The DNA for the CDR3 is TGTGCCAGCAGCTTGTTCCTAGCGAGCGGCAGCACAGATACGCAGTATTTT.

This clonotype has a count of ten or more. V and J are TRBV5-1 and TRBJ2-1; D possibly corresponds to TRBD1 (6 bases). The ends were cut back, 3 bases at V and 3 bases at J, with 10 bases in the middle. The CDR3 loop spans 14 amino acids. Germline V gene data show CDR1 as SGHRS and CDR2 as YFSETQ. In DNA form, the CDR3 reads TGCGCCAGCAGCTCCGGGACAATCTACAATGAGCAGTTCTTC. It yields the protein CASSSGTIYNEQFF.

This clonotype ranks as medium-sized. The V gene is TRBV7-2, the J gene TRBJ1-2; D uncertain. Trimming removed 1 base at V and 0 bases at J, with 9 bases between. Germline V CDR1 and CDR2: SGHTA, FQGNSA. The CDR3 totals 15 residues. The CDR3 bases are TGTGCCAGCAGCTTAGAAGGGTTAGCTAACTATGGCTACACCTTC. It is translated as CASSLEGLANYGYTF.

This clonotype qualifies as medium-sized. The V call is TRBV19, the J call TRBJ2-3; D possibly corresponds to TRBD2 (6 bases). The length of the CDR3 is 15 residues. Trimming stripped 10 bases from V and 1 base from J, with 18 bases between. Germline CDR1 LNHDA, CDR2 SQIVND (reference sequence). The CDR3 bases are TGTGCCACCCAACCAGGGAGACTAGGCACAGATACGCAGTATTTT. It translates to CATQPGRLGTDTQYF.

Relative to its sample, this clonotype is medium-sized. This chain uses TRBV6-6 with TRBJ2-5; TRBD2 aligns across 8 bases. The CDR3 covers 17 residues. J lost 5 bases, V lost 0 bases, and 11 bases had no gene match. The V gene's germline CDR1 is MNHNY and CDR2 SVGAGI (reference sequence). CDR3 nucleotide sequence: TGTGCCAGCAGTTACTCGAGCCGGGCGGGAGGCGGGGAGACCCAGTACTTC. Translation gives CASSYSSRAGGGETQYF.

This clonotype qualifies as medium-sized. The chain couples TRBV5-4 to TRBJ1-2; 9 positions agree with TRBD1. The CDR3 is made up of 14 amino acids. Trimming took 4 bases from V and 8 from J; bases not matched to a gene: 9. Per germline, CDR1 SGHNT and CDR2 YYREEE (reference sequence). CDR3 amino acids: CASSPGQGRGGYTF. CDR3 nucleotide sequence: TGTGCCAGCAGCCCGGGACAGGGAAGGGGCGGCTACACCTTC.

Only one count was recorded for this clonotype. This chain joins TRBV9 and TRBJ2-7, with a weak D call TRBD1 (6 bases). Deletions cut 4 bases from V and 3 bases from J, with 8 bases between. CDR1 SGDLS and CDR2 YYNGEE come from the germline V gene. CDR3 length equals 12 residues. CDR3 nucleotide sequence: TGTGCCAGCAGCCCGGACAGCTACGAGCAGTACTTC. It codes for CASSPDSYEQYF.

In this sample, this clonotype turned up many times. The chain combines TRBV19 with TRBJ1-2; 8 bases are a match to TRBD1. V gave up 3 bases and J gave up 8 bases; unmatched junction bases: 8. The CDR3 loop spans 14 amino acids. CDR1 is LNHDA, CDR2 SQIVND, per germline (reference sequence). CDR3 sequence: CASSIGQGVRGYTF. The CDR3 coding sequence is TGTGCCAGTAGTATTGGACAGGGTGTTCGGGGCTACACCTTC.

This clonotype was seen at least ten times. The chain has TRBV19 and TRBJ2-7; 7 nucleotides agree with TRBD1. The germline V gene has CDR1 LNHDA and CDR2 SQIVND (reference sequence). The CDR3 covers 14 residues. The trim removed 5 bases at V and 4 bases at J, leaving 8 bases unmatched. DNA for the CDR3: TGTGCCAGTAGTTCCGTAAACAGGGGTTACGAGCAGTACTTC. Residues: CASSSVNRGYEQYF. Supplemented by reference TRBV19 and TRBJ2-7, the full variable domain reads DGGITQSPKYLFRKEGQNVTLSCEQNLNHDAMYWYRQDPGQGLRLIYYSQIVNDFQKGDIAEGYSVSREKKESFPLTVTSAQKNPTAFYLCASSSVNRGYEQYFGPGTRLTVT.

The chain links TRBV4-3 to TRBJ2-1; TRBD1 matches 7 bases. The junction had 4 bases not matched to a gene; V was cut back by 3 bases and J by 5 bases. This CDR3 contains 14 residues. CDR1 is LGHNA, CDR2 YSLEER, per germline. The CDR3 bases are TGCGCCAGCAGCCAGGGGACAGACGACAATGAGCAGTTCTTC. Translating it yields CASSQGTDDNEQFF.

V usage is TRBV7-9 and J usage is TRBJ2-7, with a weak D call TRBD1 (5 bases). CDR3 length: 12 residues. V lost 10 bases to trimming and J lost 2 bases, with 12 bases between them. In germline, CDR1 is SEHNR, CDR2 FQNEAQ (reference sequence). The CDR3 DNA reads TGTGCCACCCAAGACAGAGCCTACGAGCAGTACTTC. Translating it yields CATQDRAYEQYF.

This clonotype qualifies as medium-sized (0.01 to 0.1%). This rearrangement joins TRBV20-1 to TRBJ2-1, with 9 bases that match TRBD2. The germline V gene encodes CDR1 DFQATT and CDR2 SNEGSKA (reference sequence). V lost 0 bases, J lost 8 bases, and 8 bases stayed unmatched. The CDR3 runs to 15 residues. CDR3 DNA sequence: TGCAGTGCTAGAGATCTAGGGACTAGCTTCGATGAGCAGTTCTTC. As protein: CSARDLGTSFDEQFF.

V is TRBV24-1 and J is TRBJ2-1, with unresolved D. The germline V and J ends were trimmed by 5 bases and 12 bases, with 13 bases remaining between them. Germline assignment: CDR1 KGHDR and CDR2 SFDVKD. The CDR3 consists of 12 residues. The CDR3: CATSGSTRPQFF. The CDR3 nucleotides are TGTGCCACCAGTGGATCTACGCGCCCGCAGTTCTTC.

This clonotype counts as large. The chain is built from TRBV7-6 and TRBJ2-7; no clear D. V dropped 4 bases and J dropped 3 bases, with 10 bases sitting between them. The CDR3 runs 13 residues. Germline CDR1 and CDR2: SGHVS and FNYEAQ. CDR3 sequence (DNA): TGTGCCAGCAGCTCAGGACCCAACTACGAGCAGTACTTC. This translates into CASSSGPNYEQYF.

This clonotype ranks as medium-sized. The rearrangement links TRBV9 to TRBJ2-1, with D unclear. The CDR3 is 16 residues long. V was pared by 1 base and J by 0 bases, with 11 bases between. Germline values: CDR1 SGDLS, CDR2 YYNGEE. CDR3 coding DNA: TGTGCCAGCAGCGTAAGTAAGGGAAGCTCCTACAATGAGCAGTTCTTC. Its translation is CASSVSKGSSYNEQFF.

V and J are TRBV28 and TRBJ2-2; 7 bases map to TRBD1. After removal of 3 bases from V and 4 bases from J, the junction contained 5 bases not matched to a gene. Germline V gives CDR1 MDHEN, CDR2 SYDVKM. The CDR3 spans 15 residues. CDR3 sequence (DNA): TGTGCCAGCAGTTTGGGACAGTCTCGCACCGGGGAGCTGTTTTTT. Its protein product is CASSLGQSRTGELFF.